This T cell receptor beta chain was sequenced in a study of blood T cell repertoires in COVID-19. Study overall: Nucleic acid was either cDNA or gDNA, and it came from T cells, B-cell-depleted T cells, or PBMCs.

The CDR3 is made up of 17 amino acids. Unmatched junction bases numbered 13, after V lost 8 bases and J lost 1 base. The germline gives CDR1 SNHLY, CDR2 FYNNEI. Repertoires were generated with immunoSEQ multiplex PCR, while TCRdb's copy carries only in-frame clones and drops some. The sample contains 300,000 to 350,000 clones, 88% of which appear only once. Specimen: peripheral blood. This TCR came from a woman in her 70s with COVID-19, enrolled during active disease. The chain joins TRBV2 to TRBJ2-3; the match to TRBD1 covers 9 bases. CDR3 protein: CASGDREGLLRTDTQYF. The CDR3 nucleotides are TGTGCCAGCGGGGACAGGGAAGGGTTATTGCGCACAGATACGCAGTATTTT.